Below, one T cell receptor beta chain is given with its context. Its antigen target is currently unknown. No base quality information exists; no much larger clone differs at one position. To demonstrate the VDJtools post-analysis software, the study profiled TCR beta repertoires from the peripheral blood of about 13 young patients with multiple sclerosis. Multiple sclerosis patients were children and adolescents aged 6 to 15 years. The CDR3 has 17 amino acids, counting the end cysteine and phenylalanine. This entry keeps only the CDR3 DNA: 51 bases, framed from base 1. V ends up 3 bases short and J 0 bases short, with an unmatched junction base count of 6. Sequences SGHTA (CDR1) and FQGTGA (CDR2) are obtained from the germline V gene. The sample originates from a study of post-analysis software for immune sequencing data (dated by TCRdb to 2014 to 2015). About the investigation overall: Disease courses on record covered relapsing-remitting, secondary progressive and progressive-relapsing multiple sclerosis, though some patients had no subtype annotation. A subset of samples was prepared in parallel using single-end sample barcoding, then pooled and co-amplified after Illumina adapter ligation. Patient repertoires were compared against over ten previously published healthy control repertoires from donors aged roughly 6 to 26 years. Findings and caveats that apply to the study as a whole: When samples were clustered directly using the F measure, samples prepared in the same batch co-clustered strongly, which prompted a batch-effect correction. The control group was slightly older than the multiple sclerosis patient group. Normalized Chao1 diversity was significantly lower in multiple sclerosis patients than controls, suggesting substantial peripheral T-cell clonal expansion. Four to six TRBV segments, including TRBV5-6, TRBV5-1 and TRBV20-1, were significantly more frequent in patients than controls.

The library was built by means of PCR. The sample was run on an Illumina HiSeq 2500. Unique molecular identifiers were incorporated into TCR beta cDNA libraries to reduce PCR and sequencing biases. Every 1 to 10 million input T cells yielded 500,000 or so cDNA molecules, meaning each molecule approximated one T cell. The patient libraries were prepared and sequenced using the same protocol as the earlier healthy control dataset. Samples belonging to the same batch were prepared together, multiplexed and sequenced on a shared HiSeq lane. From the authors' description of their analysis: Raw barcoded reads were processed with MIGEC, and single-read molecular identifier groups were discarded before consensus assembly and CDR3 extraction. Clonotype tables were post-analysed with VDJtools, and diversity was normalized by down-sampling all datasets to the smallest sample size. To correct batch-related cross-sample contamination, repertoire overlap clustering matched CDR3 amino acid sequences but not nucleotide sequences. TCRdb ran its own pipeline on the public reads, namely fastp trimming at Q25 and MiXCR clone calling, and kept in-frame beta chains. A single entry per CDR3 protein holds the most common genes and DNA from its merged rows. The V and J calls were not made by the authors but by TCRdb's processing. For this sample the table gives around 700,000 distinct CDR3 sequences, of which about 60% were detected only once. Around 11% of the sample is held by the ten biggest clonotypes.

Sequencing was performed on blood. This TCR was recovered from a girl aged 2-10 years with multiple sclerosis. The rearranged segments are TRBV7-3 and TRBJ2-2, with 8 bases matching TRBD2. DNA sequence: TGTGCCAGCAGCTTTGGACTAGCCTCCGCGAACACCGGGGAGCTGTTTTTT. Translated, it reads CASSFGLASANTGELFF.